The clone carrying this T cell receptor beta chain was counted ten times or more. Germline values: CDR1 SGHTS, CDR2 YDEGEE. This CDR3 is 14 amino acids long. Trimming removed 4 bases from V and 2 bases from J, with 12 bases in between. The template used for profiling TCR beta VDJ and CDR3 was genomic DNA. TCRdb ran MiXCR on the reads and lists one entry per CDR3 protein. Of some 280,000 distinct CDR3 sequences in the sample, approximately 55% were seen once. This sample stems from a study of CD8+CD57+ T cells in acquired aplastic anemia. Study summary: Sorting CD4+ and CD8+ cells gave DNA averaging 3.2 ug.

This chain uses TRBV5-8 with TRBJ1-2; no clear D. This sequence originates from a human donor with severe aplastic anemia or a healthy control (not recorded which). The sequenced material came from sorted CD4+, CD8+, or CD8+CD57+ T cells (not recorded which) from PBMCs. CDR3: CASSPTGLNYGYTF. In DNA, the CDR3 is TGTGCCAGCAGCCCGACCGGGCTAAACTATGGCTACACCTTC.